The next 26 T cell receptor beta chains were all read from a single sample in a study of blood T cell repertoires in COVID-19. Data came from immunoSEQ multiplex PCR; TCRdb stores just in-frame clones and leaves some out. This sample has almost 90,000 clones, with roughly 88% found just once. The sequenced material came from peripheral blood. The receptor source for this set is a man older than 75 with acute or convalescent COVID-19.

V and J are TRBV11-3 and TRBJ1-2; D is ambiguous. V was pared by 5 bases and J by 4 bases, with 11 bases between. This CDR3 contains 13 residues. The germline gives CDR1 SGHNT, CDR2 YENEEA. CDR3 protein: CASSQPEFYGYTF. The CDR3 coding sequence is TGTGCCAGCAGCCAACCCGAGTTCTATGGCTACACCTTC.

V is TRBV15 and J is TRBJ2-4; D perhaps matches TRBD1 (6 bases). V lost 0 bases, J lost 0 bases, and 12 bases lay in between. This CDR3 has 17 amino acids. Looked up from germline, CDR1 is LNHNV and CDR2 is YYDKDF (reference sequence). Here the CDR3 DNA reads TGTGCCACCAGCAGAGAGGGGGCATACCTAGCCAAAAACATTCAGTACTTC. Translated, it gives CATSREGAYLAKNIQYF.

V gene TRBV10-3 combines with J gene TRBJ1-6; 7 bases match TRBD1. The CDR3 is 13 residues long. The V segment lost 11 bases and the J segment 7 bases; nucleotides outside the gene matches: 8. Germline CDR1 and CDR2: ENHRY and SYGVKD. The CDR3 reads CAYRQGLNSPLHF. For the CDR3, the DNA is TGTGCCTATAGACAGGGTCTGAATTCACCCCTCCACTTT.

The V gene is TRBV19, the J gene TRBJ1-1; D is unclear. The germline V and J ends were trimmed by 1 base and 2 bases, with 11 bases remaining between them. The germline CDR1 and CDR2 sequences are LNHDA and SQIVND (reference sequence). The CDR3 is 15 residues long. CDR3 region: CASSIAGGRNTEAFF. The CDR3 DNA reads TGTGCCAGTAGTATAGCCGGAGGTCGCAACACTGAAGCTTTCTTT.

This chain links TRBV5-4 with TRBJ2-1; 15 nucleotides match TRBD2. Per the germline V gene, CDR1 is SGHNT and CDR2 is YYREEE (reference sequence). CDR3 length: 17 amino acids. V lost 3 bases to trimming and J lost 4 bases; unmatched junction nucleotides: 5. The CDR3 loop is CASSYGGLAGGYNEQFF. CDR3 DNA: TGTGCCAGCAGCTATGGCGGACTAGCGGGAGGGTACAATGAGCAGTTCTTC.

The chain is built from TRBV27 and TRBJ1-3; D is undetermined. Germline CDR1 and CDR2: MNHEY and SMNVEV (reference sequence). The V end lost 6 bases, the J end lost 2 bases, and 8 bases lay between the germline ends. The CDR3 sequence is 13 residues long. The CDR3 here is CASRSTAGNTIYF. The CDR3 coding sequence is TGTGCCAGCAGAAGCACAGCTGGAAACACCATATATTTT.

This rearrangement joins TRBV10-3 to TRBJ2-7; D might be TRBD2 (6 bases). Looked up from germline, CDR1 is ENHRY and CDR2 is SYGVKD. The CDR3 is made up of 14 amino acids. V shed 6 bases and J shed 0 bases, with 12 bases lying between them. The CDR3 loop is CAISSGLNSYEQYF. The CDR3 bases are TGTGCCATCAGCTCGGGACTGAACTCCTACGAGCAGTACTTC.

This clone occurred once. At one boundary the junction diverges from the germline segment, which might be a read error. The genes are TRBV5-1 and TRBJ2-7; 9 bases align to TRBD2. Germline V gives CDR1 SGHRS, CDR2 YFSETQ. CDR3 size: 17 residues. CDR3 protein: CASSPSPAGLASYEQCF. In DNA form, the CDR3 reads TGCGCCAGCAGCCCGTCTCCTGCGGGACTAGCCTCCTACGAGCAGTGCTTC.

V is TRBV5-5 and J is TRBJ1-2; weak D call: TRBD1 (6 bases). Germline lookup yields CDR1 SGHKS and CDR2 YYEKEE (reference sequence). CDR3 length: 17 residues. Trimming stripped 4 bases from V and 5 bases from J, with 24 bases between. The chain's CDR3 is CASSPAVVTGSRYGYTF. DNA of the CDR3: TGTGCCAGCAGCCCGGCGGTTGTGACAGGTTCGCGGTATGGCTACACCTTC.

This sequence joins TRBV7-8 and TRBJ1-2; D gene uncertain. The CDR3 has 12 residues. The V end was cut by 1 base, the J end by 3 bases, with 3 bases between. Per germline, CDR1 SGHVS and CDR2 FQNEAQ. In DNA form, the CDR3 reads TGTGCCAGCAGCTTAGACTACTATGGCTACACCTTC. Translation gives CASSLDYYGYTF.

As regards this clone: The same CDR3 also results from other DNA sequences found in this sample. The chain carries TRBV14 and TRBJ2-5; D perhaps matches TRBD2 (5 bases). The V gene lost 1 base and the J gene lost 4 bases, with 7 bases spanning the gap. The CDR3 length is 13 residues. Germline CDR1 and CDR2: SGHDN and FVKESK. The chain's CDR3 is CASSQGRGETQYF. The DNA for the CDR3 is TGTGCCAGCAGCCAAGGCCGGGGAGAGACCCAGTACTTC.

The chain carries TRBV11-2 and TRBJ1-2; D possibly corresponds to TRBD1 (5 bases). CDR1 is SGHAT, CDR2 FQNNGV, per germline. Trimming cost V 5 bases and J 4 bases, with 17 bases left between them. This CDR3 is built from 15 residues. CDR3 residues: CASSRQGIESYGYTF. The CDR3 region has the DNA TGTGCCAGCAGCCGTCAGGGTATAGAAAGCTATGGCTACACCTTC.

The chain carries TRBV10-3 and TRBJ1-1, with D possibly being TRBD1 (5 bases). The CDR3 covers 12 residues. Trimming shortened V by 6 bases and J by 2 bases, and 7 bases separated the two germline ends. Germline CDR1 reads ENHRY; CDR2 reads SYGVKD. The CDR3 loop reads CAIRTENTEAFF. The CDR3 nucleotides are TGTGCCATCAGGACAGAAAACACTGAAGCTTTCTTT.

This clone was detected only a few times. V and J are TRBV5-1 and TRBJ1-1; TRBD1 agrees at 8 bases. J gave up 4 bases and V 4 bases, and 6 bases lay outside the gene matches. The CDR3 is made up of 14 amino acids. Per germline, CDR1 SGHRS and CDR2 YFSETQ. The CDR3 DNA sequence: TGCGCCAGCAGCGTAAGACAGGGGACCACTGAAGCTTTCTTT. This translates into CASSVRQGTTEAFF.

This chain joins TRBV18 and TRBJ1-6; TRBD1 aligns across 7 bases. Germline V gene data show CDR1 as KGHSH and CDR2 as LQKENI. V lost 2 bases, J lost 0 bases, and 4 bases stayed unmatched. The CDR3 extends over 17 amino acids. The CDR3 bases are TGTGCCAGCTCACCAGTAGGGGGCAGCTCCTATAATTCACCCCTCCACTTT. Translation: CASSPVGGSSYNSPLHF.

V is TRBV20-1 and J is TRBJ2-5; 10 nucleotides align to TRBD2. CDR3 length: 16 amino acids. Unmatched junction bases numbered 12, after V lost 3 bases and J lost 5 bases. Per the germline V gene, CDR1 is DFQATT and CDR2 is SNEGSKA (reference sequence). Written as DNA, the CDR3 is TGCAGTGCTAGTTCGGAACTAGCGGGGCCAGGGGAGACCCAGTACTTC. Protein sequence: CSASSELAGPGETQYF.

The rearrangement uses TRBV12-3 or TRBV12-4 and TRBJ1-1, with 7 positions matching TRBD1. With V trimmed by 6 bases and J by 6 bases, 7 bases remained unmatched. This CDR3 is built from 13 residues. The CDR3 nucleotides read TGTGCCAGCAGATTACAGGGGCCCTCTGAAGCTTTCTTT. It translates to CASRLQGPSEAFF.

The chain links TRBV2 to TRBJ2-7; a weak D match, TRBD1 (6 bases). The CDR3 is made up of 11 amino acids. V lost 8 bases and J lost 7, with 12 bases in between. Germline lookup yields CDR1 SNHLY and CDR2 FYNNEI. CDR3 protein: CASSTQGEQYF. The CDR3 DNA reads TGTGCCAGCTCTACCCAGGGGGAGCAGTACTTC.

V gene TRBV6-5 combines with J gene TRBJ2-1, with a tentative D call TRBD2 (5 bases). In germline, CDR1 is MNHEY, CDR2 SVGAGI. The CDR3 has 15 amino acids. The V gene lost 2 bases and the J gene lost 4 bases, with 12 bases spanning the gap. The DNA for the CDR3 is TGTGCCAGCAGTTACATAGCAGGAGGTTACAATGAGCAGTTCTTC. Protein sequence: CASSYIAGGYNEQFF.

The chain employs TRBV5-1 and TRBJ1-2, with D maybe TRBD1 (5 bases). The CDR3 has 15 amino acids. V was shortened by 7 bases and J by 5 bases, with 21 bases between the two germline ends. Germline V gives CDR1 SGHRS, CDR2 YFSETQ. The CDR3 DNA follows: TGCGCCAGCGCCGAGGCGACTCAGGGATTTTATGGCTACACCTTC. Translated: CASAEATQGFYGYTF. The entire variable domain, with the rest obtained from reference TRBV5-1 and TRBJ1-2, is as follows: KAGVTQTPRYLIKTRGQQVTLSCSPISGHRSVSWYQQTPGQGLQFLFEYFSETQRNKGNFPGRFSGRQFSNSRSEMNVSTLELGDSALYLCASAEATQGFYGYTFGSGTRLTVV.

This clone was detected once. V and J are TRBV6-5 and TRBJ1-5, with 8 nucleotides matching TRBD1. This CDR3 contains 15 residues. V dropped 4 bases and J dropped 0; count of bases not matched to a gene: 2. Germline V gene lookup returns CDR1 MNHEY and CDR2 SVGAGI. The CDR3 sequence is CASSLQGGSNQPQHF. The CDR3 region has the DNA TGTGCCAGCAGTTTACAGGGGGGTAGCAATCAGCCCCAGCATTTT.

CDR3 sequence: CASSLDLEQGEFGYTF. The CDR3 bases are TGTGCCAGCAGCTTGGATCTCGAACAGGGGGAGTTTGGCTACACCTTC. The chain combines TRBV5-4 with TRBJ1-2; 8 bases align to TRBD1. The CDR3 has 16 residues. Germline-derived CDR1 and CDR2 are SGHNT and YYREEE (reference sequence). The J segment lost 7 bases and the V segment lost 0 bases, leaving 11 bases of the junction unmatched.

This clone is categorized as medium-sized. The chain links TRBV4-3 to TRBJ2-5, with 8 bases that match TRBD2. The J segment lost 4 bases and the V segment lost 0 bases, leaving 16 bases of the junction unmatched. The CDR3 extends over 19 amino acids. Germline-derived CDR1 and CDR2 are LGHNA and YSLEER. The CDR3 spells CASSQDLQTSGTGGETQYF. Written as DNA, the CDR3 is TGCGCCAGCAGCCAAGATCTACAAACTAGCGGTACGGGGGGAGAGACCCAGTACTTC.

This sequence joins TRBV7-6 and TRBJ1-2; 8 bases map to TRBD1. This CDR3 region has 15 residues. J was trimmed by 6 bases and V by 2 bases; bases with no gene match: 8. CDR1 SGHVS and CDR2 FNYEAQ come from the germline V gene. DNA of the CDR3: TGTGCCAGCAGCTTAATGGGGCAGGGGGCAGATGGCTACACCTTC. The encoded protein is CASSLMGQGADGYTF.

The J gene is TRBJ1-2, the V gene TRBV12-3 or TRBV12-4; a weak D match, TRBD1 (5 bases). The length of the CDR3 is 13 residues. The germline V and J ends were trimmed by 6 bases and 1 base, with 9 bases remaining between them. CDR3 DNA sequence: TGTGCCAGCAGCCGAGACAGTAACTATGGCTACACCTTC. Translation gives CASSRDSNYGYTF.

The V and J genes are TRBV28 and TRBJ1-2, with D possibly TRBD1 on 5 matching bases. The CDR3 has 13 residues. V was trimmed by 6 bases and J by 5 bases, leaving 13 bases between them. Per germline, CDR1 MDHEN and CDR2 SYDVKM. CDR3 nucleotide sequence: TGTGCCAGCAGGAAACGGGGGGGATATGGCTACACCTTC. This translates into CASRKRGGYGYTF.